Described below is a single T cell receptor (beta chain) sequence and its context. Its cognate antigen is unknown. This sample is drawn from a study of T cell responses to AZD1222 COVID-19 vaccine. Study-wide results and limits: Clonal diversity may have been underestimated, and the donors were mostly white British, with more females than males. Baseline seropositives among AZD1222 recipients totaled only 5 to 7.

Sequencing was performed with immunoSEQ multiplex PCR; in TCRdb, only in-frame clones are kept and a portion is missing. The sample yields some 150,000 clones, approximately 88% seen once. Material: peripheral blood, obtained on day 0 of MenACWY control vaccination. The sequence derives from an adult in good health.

CDR3 region: CASSYGQTNEKLFF. For the CDR3, the DNA is TGTGCCAGCAGTTATGGGCAGACTAATGAAAAACTGTTTTTT. The chain joins TRBV6-5 to TRBJ1-4; D is uncertain. Per germline, CDR1 MNHEY and CDR2 SVGAGI. V shed 3 bases and J shed 2 bases, with 7 bases lying between them. CDR3 length equals 14 residues.